This T cell receptor beta chain was captured in a study of human T cells and chemical hapten exposure. Study as a whole: DPC (0.01%) was patch tested on the upper back and read at 6 days.

TCRdb itself ran the RACE reads through MiXCR, one entry per CDR3 protein. The profile covers approximately 80,000 distinct CDR3 sequences, with about 10% appearing a single time and 5% taken by the ten largest. Study-level points and caveats: Positively correlated with patch test score were the counts of PT1 expanded TCRs. Once DPC sensitization occurred, TCRs above 1 in 1000 frequency showed no change.

This sample's time point: patch test 2, 6 weeks after DPC sensitization. The treatment is: therapeutic diphenylcyclopropenone sensitization with weekly scalp DPC. Many counts were recorded for this clonotype. No antigen is known for it. There are 14 residues in the CDR3. CDR1 LNHDA and CDR2 SQIVND come from the germline V gene (reference sequence). The V end was cut by 1 base, the J end by 8 bases, with 11 bases between. The V call is TRBV19, the J call TRBJ2-2; D not certain. This sample comprised whole blood, obtained in connection with sensitization to the hapten diphenylcyclopropenone (DPC). This receptor was identified in a woman aged 50 to 65 with alopecia areata. Some clones in this sample may be carry-over from other donors' samples. The CDR3 bases are TGTGCCAGTAGTATAGTACCCTTTAAAGGGGAGCTGTTTTTT. The encoded protein is CASSIVPFKGELFF.